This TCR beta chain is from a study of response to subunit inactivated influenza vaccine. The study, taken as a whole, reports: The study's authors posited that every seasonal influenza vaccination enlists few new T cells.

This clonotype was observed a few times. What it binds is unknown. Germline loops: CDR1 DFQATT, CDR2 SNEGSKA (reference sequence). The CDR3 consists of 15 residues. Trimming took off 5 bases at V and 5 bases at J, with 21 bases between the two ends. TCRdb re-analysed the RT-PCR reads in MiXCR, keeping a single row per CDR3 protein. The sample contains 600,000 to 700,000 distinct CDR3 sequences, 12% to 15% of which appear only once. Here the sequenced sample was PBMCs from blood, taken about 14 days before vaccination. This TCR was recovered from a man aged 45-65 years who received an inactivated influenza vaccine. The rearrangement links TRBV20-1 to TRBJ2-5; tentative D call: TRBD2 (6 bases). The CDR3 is CSAETSPGGWETQYF. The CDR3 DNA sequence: TGCAGTGCTGAGACTTCGCCTGGGGGGTGGGAGACCCAGTACTTC.